Below, one T cell receptor beta chain is given with its context. Its antigen is undetermined. PCR involved 60 Vbeta and 13 Jbeta primers. Some clones are missing from TCRdb's copy, which holds only in-frame ones; the method was immunoSEQ multiplex PCR. The sample carries some 66,000 clones, about 80% recorded once. The entry originates in a study of cytomegalovirus exposure and HLA in healthy donors. Overall study results and limits: Reported results showed that the classifier diagnosed cytomegalovirus status with high specificity and sensitivity.

The germline CDR1 and CDR2 sequences are ENHRY and SYGVKD. This CDR3 has 12 residues. V was clipped by 3 bases and J by 7 bases, with 9 bases between them. The source is a man in his 60s in good health and CMV-seropositive. This chain uses TRBV10-3 with TRBJ1-2; D call uncertain. The sequencing sample was made of PBMCs. Written as DNA, the CDR3 is TGTGCCATCAGTGACCAGGTCGCTGGCTACACCTTC. Translation gives CAISDQVAGYTF.